This is a list of T cell receptor beta chains from one sample in a study of blood T cell repertoires in COVID-19. Sequencing was performed with immunoSEQ multiplex PCR; in TCRdb, only in-frame clones are kept and a portion is missing. The sample records 170,000 or so clones, around three quarters being singletons. The sample comprised peripheral blood. Receptors were obtained from an older man with active or convalescent COVID-19. The CDR3 runs from the conserved cysteine through the conserved F or W. A D gene is named only where the DNA matches it firmly. Clone sizes are given selectively: once, few, many, or a class where the clone is expanded.

d_gene | j_gene | v_gene | abundance | CDR3nt | CDR3aa
NA | TRBJ1-2 | TRBV7-2 | NA | TGTGCCAGCAGGTCCGGGGGGGACTATGGCTACACCTTC | CASRSGGDYGYTF
NA | TRBJ2-5 | TRBV6-2/TRBV6-3 | NA | TGTGCCAGCAGTTATGGGGGGGCCGAGCAGACCCAGTACTTC | CASSYGGAEQTQYF
NA | TRBJ2-5 | TRBV12-3/TRBV12-4 | NA | TGTGCCAGCAGTTGGCAGCAAGAGACCCAGTACTTC | CASSWQQETQYF
NA | TRBJ1-3 | TRBV6-5 | few | TGTGCCAGCAGTAATACAGGGTTTTCTGGAAACACCATATATTTT | CASSNTGFSGNTIYF
NA | TRBJ1-1 | TRBV10-3 | once | TGTGCCATCAATCCGGGAAACATGAACACTGAAGCTTTCTTT | CAINPGNMNTEAFF
NA | TRBJ2-1 | TRBV27 | NA | TGTGCCAGCTTCCCGGCGGGTGGTGGCTACAATGAGCAGTTCTTC | CASFPAGGGYNEQFF
TRBD1 | TRBJ1-6 | TRBV30 | NA | TGTGCCTGGAGTGTACTTACAGGGGGAAATTCACCCCTCCACTTT | CAWSVLTGGNSPLHF
TRBD1 | TRBJ1-2 | TRBV6-5 | NA | TGTGCCAGCAGCCGGGACAGGGGAAACTATGGCTACACCTTC | CASSRDRGNYGYTF
NA | TRBJ1-2 | TRBV12-3/TRBV12-4 | NA | TGTGCCAGCAGATCAGGGTATGGCTACACCTTC | CASRSGYGYTF
NA | TRBJ1-2 | TRBV6-2/TRBV6-3 | NA | TGTGCCAGCAGCCCAGGCGGACAGTCTGGCTACACCTTC | CASSPGGQSGYTF
NA | TRBJ1-1 | TRBV12-5 | NA | TGTGCTAGTGCCTACGGGGGAAACACTGAAGCTTTCTTT | CASAYGGNTEAFF
TRBD1 | TRBJ1-1 | TRBV18 | NA | TGTGCCAGCTCACCAGAGACAGGGGGAGACACTGAAGCTTTCTTT | CASSPETGGDTEAFF
NA | TRBJ1-1 | TRBV2 | NA | TGTGCCAGCAGTATGGAGGGGGGGGCCCACACTGAAGCTTTCTTT | CASSMEGGAHTEAFF
TRBD1 | TRBJ2-3 | TRBV19 | NA | TGTGCCAGTAGTCCCCGGGACAGGGGCGAAGATACGCAGTATTTT | CASSPRDRGEDTQYF
TRBD1 | TRBJ2-7 | TRBV15 | few | TGTGCCACCAGCAGAGGGAAACACCGGGACAGGGATTACGAGCAGTACTTC | CATSRGKHRDRDYEQYF
NA | TRBJ1-5 | TRBV5-4 | NA | TGTGCCAGCAGCTTCGGAGTCGACGATCAGCCCCAGCATTTT | CASSFGVDDQPQHF
NA | TRBJ1-1 | TRBV2 | NA | TGTGCCAGTCAGGGGCCGAAGCCTGATGCTGAAGCTTTCTTT | CASQGPKPDAEAFF
TRBD1 | TRBJ1-2 | TRBV2 | NA | TGTGCCAGCAGTCTACAGGGGGCGGGCTATGGCTACACCTTC | CASSLQGAGYGYTF
NA | TRBJ1-3 | TRBV13 | NA | TGTGCCAGCAGCACTCCCCCAAACACCATATATTTT | CASSTPPNTIYF
NA | TRBJ2-2 | TRBV24-1 | once | TGTGCCCCGGCCGGGGAGCTGTTTTTT | CAPAGELFF
NA | TRBJ2-1 | TRBV9 | many | TGTGCCAGCAGCGATAGGGGTAATGAGCAGTTCTTC | CASSDRGNEQFF
NA | TRBJ1-2 | TRBV27 | NA | TGTGCCAGCAGTCCCGATGGGGGCCTCTATGGCTACACCTTC | CASSPDGGLYGYTF
NA | TRBJ1-2 | TRBV10-1 | NA | TGCGCCAGCAGCGTGGAGGGCTACACCTTC | CASSVEGYTF
NA | TRBJ1-1 | TRBV2 | NA | TGTGCCAGCAGTGAACAGGGTAAGAACACTGAAGCTTTCTTT | CASSEQGKNTEAFF
TRBD2 | TRBJ2-7 | TRBV7-3 | NA | TGTGCCAGCAGCACGTCCGGGACTAGATCCTACGAGCAGTACTTC | CASSTSGTRSYEQYF
TRBD1 | TRBJ1-6 | TRBV29-1 | few | TGCAGCGTTTCAACAGGGGGTTTTAATTCACCCCTCCACTTT | CSVSTGGFNSPLHF
TRBD2 | TRBJ2-3 | TRBV10-3 | NA | TGTGCCATCAGTGAGTCGAGAGCGGGGGGCTCATTTGCGGGAGATACGCAGTATTTT | CAISESRAGGSFAGDTQYF
NA | TRBJ2-2 | TRBV13 | NA | TGTGCCAGCAGCTTAGCGGGGGGCTCGGACACCGGGGAGCTGTTTTTT | CASSLAGGSDTGELFF
NA | TRBJ2-7 | TRBV24-1 | NA | TGTGCCACCAGTGATTTCGGTATACGAGAGCAGTACTTC | CATSDFGIREQYF
NA | TRBJ2-7 | TRBV3-1/TRBV3-2 | NA | TGTGCCAGCAGCCAAGGAGTCGGGCAGTACTTC | CASSQGVGQYF
NA | TRBJ2-3 | TRBV7-9 | NA | TGTGCCAGCAGCTTAGGGTCCTCTAACACAGATACGCAGTATTTT | CASSLGSSNTDTQYF
NA | TRBJ2-5 | TRBV30 | NA | TGTGCCTGGAGGACAGGCGGAGAGACCCAGTACTTC | CAWRTGGETQYF
NA | TRBJ2-2 | TRBV3-1/TRBV3-2 | NA | TGTGCCAGCAGCGGCCGGGAAGTAGCTATCGGGGAGCTGTTTTTT | CASSGREVAIGELFF
TRBD1 | TRBJ2-3 | TRBV5-1 | once | TGCGCCAGCAGCTTAGACAGGGGGCATGATACGCAGTATTTT | CASSLDRGHDTQYF
TRBD1 | TRBJ2-3 | TRBV2 | NA | TGTGCCAGCAGCGATCCGGGACAGAGAGATACGCAGTATTTT | CASSDPGQRDTQYF
NA | TRBJ1-2 | TRBV30 | NA | TGTGCCTGGAGTAACCCGGGAGGTCCGAACTATGGCTACACCTTC | CAWSNPGGPNYGYTF
NA | TRBJ1-4 | TRBV19 | NA | TGTGCCACTAAAAGGACTGAAATTAATGAAAAACTGTTTTTT | CATKRTEINEKLFF
TRBD2 | TRBJ2-3 | TRBV5-1 | NA | TGCGCCAGCAGTCCTGGGGGGGTCCATACGCAGTATTTT | CASSPGGVHTQYF
TRBD1 | TRBJ1-4 | TRBV15 | NA | TGTGCCACCAGCCCGGACAGGGGGAGAGAAAAACTGTTTTTT | CATSPDRGREKLFF